Below, one T cell receptor (beta chain) is given with its context. The antigen is not known. These data originate in a study of memory CD4+ T cells and cytomegalovirus serostatus. For the study at large: Healthy Belgian adult donors included about nine CMV-positive and some 24 CMV-negative people. Study-wide findings and caveats: CD4+ memory repertoires contained about 40% of the roughly 160 reported CMV TCRbeta sequences.

In germline, CDR1 is SGHNT, CDR2 YYREEE (reference sequence). The CDR3 loop spans 16 amino acids. Trimming cost V 3 bases and J 5 bases; bases outside gene matches: 8. Sequencing was performed with immunoSEQ multiplex PCR; in TCRdb, only in-frame clones are kept and a portion is missing. Among fewer than 35,000 clones listed, about 81% were seen once. The sort gate was single viable CD3+CD4+CD8-CD45RO+ cells for memory CD4+ T cells. The sequence derives from an adult in good health and CMV-seronegative. This chain links TRBV5-4 with TRBJ2-3; 11 nucleotides align to TRBD2. Source material: memory CD4+ T cells from blood. CDR3 region: CASSSISGGAGDTQYF. CDR3 nucleotides: TGTGCCAGCAGCTCCATTAGCGGGGGGGCTGGAGATACGCAGTATTTT.